This is a list of T cell receptor beta chains from one sample in a study of PD-1 blockade in classical Hodgkin lymphoma. Only in-frame clones appear in the TCRdb table, and some are missing; sequencing was by immunoSEQ multiplex PCR. The sample has around 57,000 clones, 86% seen once; the top ten hold approximately 7%. The source was peripheral blood mononuclear cells (PBMCs), collected before the fourth cycle of nivolumab. The receptor source for this set is a human donor with classical Hodgkin lymphoma. The conserved cysteine and the conserved F or W are not part of the CDR3 here. D genes are given only for firm matches.

TRBD1 | TRBV6-1 | ASSDRTGMGTGANVLT
- | TRBV7-2 | ASTFPKKYEQY
- | TRBV28 | ASTGPADTEAF
- | TRBV5-1 | ASSLDRAGNEQF
- | TRBV2 | ASSVTGYSPLH
TRBD2 | TRBV9 | ASSWTSDYNEQF
TRBD2 | TRBV5-4 | ASSLPGGPHEQY
TRBD1 | TRBV6-1 | ASSANWDRPTDTQY
TRBD1 | TRBV7-3 | ASSFGTGGTYEQY
- | TRBV5-5 | ASSPVATNEKLF
- | TRBV10-2 | ASSETGNGYT
- | TRBV27 | ASSRGMGYNEQF
- | TRBV15 | ATSSPLGAGGALGGAADTQY
- | TRBV10-1 | ASSEPGRYNEQF
TRBD1 | TRBV2 | ASSDNRGHGHQPQH
TRBD1 | TRBV29-1 | SVGDSLYEQY
TRBD1 | TRBV7-6 | ASSRKTGFNEKLF
TRBD1 | TRBV5-1 | ASSLAAGGLAYEQY
- | TRBV6-1 | ASSGGPATKMLYEQY
- | TRBV11-2 | ASSSYRDGEAF
TRBD1 | TRBV5-8 | ASRRPGQGAHNYGYT
TRBD2 | TRBV11-2 | ASSLGAGGEQY
- | TRBV23-1 | ASSQSRRQFSNQPQH
- | TRBV7-9 | ASSPPYRVGVYEQF
TRBD1 | TRBV5-1 | ASSFGTGDNEQF
- | TRBV2 | ASSDFGGSNTEAF
TRBD1 | TRBV6-6 | ASSYSGQNSGNTIY
TRBD1 | TRBV5-1 | ASSATGYNYGYT
TRBD1 | TRBV2 | ASSKSNEGTGYNEKLF
- | TRBV10-3 | AISESMGAASYNEQF
TRBD1 | TRBV2 | ASSETTGYNSPLH
- | TRBV9 | ASSPEPPGVREQY
TRBD1 | TRBV27 | ASSFGTGTGELF
- | TRBV2 | ASSGEWGRGPDTQY
- | TRBV29-1 | SVVPGRPDTQY
- | TRBV27 | ASSLTGQPYEQY
TRBD2 | TRBV19 | ASSMRLAAKGTDTQY
TRBD2 | TRBV29-1 | SVGGLAGGYNEQF
- | TRBV27 | ASMRWNTEAF
TRBD1 | TRBV2 | ASSLDRVTEAF
- | TRBV19 | ASSIKALGGELF
- | TRBV29-1 | SVPMTSLNEQF
- | TRBV6-1 | ASSPGPYNSPLH
TRBD1 | TRBV15 | ATSPDRGSEKLF
- | TRBV12-1 | ASSSAGNRHGYT
- | TRBV6-4 | ASSDDTYNEQF
- | TRBV11-2 | ASSSLDTQY
- | TRBV5-1 | ASKSLAEGTNNEQF
- | TRBV18 | ASSPLPTGELF
- | TRBV6-6 | ASSLSRQHTEAF
- | TRBV13 | ASSLMAARGNEQF
- | TRBV7-9 | ASSPVDYEQY
TRBD1 | TRBV2 | ASSGDRVGTEAF
- | TRBV29-1 | SVEGWGWSRNEQF
TRBD1 | TRBV9 | ASSVRDSSYEQY
- | TRBV2 | ASSVARSNYGYT
TRBD2 | TRBV5-5 | ASSLAREGTGELF